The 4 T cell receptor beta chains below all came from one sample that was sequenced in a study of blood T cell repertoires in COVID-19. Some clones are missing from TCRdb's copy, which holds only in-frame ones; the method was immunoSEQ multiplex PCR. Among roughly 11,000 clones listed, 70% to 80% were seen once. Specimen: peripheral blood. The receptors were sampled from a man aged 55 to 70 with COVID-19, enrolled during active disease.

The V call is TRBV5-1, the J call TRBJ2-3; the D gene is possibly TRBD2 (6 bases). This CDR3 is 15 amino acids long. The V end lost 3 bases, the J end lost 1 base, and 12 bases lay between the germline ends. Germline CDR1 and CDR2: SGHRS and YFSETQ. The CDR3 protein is CASSSLWEGTDTQYF. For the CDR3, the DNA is TGCGCCAGCAGCTCCCTCTGGGAGGGCACAGATACGCAGTATTTT.

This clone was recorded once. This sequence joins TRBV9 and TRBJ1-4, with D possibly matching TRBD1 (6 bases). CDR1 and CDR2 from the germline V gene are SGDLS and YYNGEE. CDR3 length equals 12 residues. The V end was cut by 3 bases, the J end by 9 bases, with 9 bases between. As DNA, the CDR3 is TGTGCCAGCAGCGGTGACAGGAAAAAACTGTTTTTT. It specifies CASSGDRKKLFF.

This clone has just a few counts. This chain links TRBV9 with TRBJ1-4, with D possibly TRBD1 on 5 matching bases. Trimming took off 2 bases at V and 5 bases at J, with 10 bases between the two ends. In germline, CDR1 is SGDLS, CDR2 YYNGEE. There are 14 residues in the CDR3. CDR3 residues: CASSVGGANEKLFF. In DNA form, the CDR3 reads TGTGCCAGCAGCGTGGGAGGGGCAAATGAAAAACTGTTTTTT.

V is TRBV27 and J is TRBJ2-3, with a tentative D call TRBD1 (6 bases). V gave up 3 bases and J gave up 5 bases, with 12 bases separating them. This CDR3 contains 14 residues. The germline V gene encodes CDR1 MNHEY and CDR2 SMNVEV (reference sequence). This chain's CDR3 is CASSFGQGLDTQYF. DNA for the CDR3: TGTGCCAGCAGTTTTGGGCAGGGGTTAGATACGCAGTATTTT.